This T cell receptor beta chain was recovered during a study of identical twins. Study-wide results and caveats: Memory repertoires showed no such pattern, whereas abundant cord blood beta clonotypes carried fewer insertions.

TCRdb independently ran MiXCR on the 5' RACE reads; one entry per CDR3 protein. The profile shows about 530,000 distinct CDR3 sequences, around 22% of them singletons. This clonotype was detected a few times. The antigen remains unidentified. Germline V gene lookup returns CDR1 SGHDN and CDR2 FVKESK. The V end lost 4 bases, the J end lost 1 base, and 13 bases lay between the germline ends. This CDR3 comprises 15 residues. These same records also appear under a second study, on yellow fever vaccine responses in identical twins.

This TCR came from a woman between 18 and 30 years old in good health. The material sequenced was CD4+ T cells sorted from blood. The genes are TRBV14 and TRBJ1-1, with D maybe TRBD1 (6 bases). This chain's CDR3 is CASSLPGTSNTEAFF. The CDR3 DNA reads TGTGCCAGCAGCCTGCCCGGGACATCGAACACTGAAGCTTTCTTT.